This T cell receptor beta chain was identified in a study of T cell responses to AZD1222 COVID-19 vaccine. Overall study: Pooling of second doses given at about 4 or about 12 weeks was done.

Of note for this clone: The antigen remains unidentified.

Using immunoSEQ multiplex PCR, the repertoire was profiled, and TCRdb retains in-frame clones only, with some absent. The top ten clones hold about 1.5% of a sample with around 160,000 clones, 90% to 95% of them seen once. Points from the study as a whole: Breadth and depth of Spike-specific TCRs rose after two AZD1222 doses. Clonal diversity was possibly underestimated; the donors were predominantly white British and more often female. Regions left unmutated in variants are reportedly the target of nearly half of spike-specific TCRs.

The V end was cut by 5 bases, the J end by 1 base, with 15 bases between. This CDR3 contains 15 residues. Germline values: CDR1 ENHRY, CDR2 SYGVKD. V is TRBV10-3 and J is TRBJ2-7, with D perhaps matching TRBD1 (5 bases). The clonotype comes from an adult in good health. Sequenced material: peripheral blood, taken on day 0 of AZD1222 vaccination. The CDR3 reads CAISSRLTASYEQYF. In DNA, the CDR3 is TGTGCCATCAGTTCACGGTTGACAGCTTCCTACGAGCAGTACTTC.